This record covers a single TCR beta chain. As yet, its antigen is unknown. These data come from a study of monozygotic twins with cystic fibrosis. Background on the study: Around 3 micrograms of fragmented DNA underwent approximately 15 PCR cycles for library preparation.

The V gene's germline CDR1 is SQVTM and CDR2 ANQGSEA. This CDR3 region has 13 residues. Trimming stripped 2 bases from V and 4 bases from J, with 11 bases between. The study, taken as a whole, reports: Unrelated CF individuals shared fewer identical clonotypes than monozygotic CF twins.

Clones were sequenced by immunoSEQ multiplex PCR, and TCRdb holds only the in-frame ones, with some missing. The profile covers about 39,000 clones, with about 89% appearing a single time and less than 0.2% taken by the ten largest. This clonotype was obtained from a boy between 2 and 10 years old with cystic fibrosis. Sample: blood. The rearrangement joins TRBV29-1 to TRBJ1-2, with D unresolved. Here the CDR3 DNA reads TGCAGCGTTGAAAGCGGACCGTTCTATGGCTACACCTTC. Amino acid sequence: CSVESGPFYGYTF.